This T cell receptor beta chain was recovered during a study of blood T cell repertoires in COVID-19. Study-wide context: The analysed material was cDNA or gDNA that came from T cells, B-cell-depleted T cells, or PBMCs.

Only a few counts were recorded for this clone. The method was immunoSEQ multiplex PCR; TCRdb's version includes in-frame clones alone and lacks a portion of them. This repertoire shows over 150,000 clones, about 86% found once; its top ten account for about 7%. CDR1 is SGHTA, CDR2 FQGTGA, per germline. The CDR3 sequence is 14 residues long. Germline trimming cut 5 bases from V and 3 bases from J; bases unmatched to any gene: 6. The material sequenced was peripheral blood. The sequence was collected from a middle-aged man with active or convalescent COVID-19. The genes are TRBV7-3 and TRBJ1-2, with 7 bases matching TRBD1. The CDR3 sequence: CASSPGTDHYGYTF. The CDR3 nucleotides read TGTGCCAGCAGCCCCGGGACAGACCACTATGGCTACACCTTC.